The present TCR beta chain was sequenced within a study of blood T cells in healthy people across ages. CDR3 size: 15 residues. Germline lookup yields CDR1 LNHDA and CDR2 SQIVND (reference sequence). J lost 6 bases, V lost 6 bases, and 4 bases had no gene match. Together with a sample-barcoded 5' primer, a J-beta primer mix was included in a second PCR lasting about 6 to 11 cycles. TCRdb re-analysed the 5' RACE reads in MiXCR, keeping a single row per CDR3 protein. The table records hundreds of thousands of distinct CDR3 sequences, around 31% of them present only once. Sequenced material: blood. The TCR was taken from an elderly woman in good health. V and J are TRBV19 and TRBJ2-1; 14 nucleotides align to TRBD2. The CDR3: CASSPGTSGSNEQFF. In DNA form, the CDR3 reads TGTGCCAGTAGCCCCGGGACTAGCGGGAGCAATGAGCAGTTCTTC.